The present T cell receptor beta chain was sequenced within a study of cytomegalovirus exposure and HLA in healthy donors. PCR involved 60 Vbeta and 13 Jbeta primers. TCRdb's copy holds only in-frame clones and misses some; the assay was immunoSEQ multiplex PCR. The table records 150,000 to 200,000 clones, more than 70% of them present only once. Donors had nominal health at sampling but likely had unrecorded immune exposures. Germline CDR1 is SGHTS and CDR2 is YDEGEE. V was trimmed by 3 bases and J by 6 bases, leaving 13 bases between them. The CDR3 has 13 amino acids. The chain employs TRBV5-8 and TRBJ2-7, with D possibly being TRBD1 (6 bases). The sequence derives from a male donor in good health and CMV-seronegative. Sample: PBMCs. In DNA form, the CDR3 reads TGTGCCAGCAGCTGGGGGCAGAGGGGCGAGCAGTACTTC. Translated: CASSWGQRGEQYF.